The next 25 T cell receptor beta chains were all read from a single sample in a study of blood T cell repertoires in COVID-19. Data came from immunoSEQ multiplex PCR; TCRdb stores just in-frame clones and leaves some out. This sample has fewer than 45,000 clones, with roughly 88% found just once. Sequenced material: peripheral blood. Source of these receptors: a woman in her forties with acute or convalescent COVID-19.

The gene calls are TRBV28 and TRBJ1-2, with 9 bases that match TRBD1. The CDR3 is 14 residues long. CDR1 is MDHEN, CDR2 SYDVKM, per germline. The J segment lost 8 bases and the V segment lost 2 bases, leaving 6 bases of the junction unmatched. CDR3 loop: CASSLVQGAVGYTF. The CDR3 region has the DNA TGTGCCAGCAGTTTAGTACAGGGGGCGGTGGGCTACACCTTC.

The CDR3 reads CASTPQGYEQYF. In DNA, the CDR3 is TGTGCCAGCACCCCCCAGGGCTACGAGCAGTACTTC. The chain carries TRBV6-5 and TRBJ2-7; D is possibly TRBD1 (5 bases). The V end lost 7 bases, the J end lost 3 bases, and 10 bases lay between the germline ends. The CDR3 has 12 amino acids. Germline CDR1 is MNHEY and CDR2 is SVGAGI.

This chain links TRBV27 with TRBJ1-2; TRBD1 is a possible D gene (6 bases). Germline V gene sequence: CDR1 MNHEY, CDR2 SMNVEV (reference sequence). Trimming removed 3 bases at V and 6 bases at J, with 14 bases between. CDR3 length: 14 residues. DNA of the CDR3: TGTGCCAGCAGTTTCCTCACAGGGTGGAATGGCTACACCTTC. Protein sequence: CASSFLTGWNGYTF.

J is TRBJ2-1 and V is TRBV28, with 9 positions matching TRBD1. V shed 6 bases and J 8 bases; nucleotides not matched to a gene: 8. This CDR3 region has 14 residues. Per the germline V gene, CDR1 is MDHEN and CDR2 is SYDVKM. The CDR3 reads CASRMDRGWDEQFF. CDR3 DNA: TGTGCCAGCAGGATGGACAGGGGTTGGGATGAGCAGTTCTTC.

The chain is built from TRBV2 and TRBJ1-4, with D uncertain. The CDR3 totals 13 residues. Germline V CDR1 and CDR2: SNHLY, FYNNEI. The V gene lost 6 bases and the J gene lost 8 bases, with 13 bases spanning the gap. The CDR3 reads CASRVYLNEKLFF. For the CDR3, the DNA is TGTGCCAGCAGGGTCTACCTAAACGAAAAACTGTTTTTT.

V gene TRBV4-1 combines with J gene TRBJ2-1; 9 nucleotides line up with TRBD1. With V trimmed by 4 bases and J by 7 bases, 5 bases remained unmatched. The germline CDR1 and CDR2 sequences are MGHRA and YSYEKL. CDR3 size: 14 residues. This CDR3 reads CASSLDRGVNEQFF. In nucleotides, the CDR3 is TGCGCCAGCAGCCTTGACAGGGGGGTGAATGAGCAGTTCTTC.

The chain links TRBV13 to TRBJ2-5; no firm D call. V was cut by 2 bases and J by 0 bases, with 7 bases left in between. The germline V gene has CDR1 PRHDT and CDR2 FYEKMQ (reference sequence). The CDR3 spans 14 residues. The CDR3 DNA reads TGTGCCAGCAGCTTACGTCAGTACCAAGAGACCCAGTACTTC. Amino acids: CASSLRQYQETQYF. Supplemented by reference TRBV13 and TRBJ2-5, the full variable domain reads AAGVIQSPRHLIKEKRETATLKCYPIPRHDTVYWYQQGPGQDPQFLISFYEKMQSDKGSIPDRFSAQQFSDYHSELNMSSLELGDSALYFCASSLRQYQETQYFGPGTRLLVL.

This clone was seen a few times. The chain combines TRBV28 with TRBJ1-6; no clear D gene. The CDR3 is 12 residues long. Germline assignment: CDR1 MDHEN and CDR2 SYDVKM. V lost 6 bases, J lost 9 bases, and 9 bases lay in between. The CDR3 nucleotides read TGTGCCAGCAGCGGGGAAGGTTCACCCCTCCACTTT. Encoded protein: CASSGEGSPLHF. Filled out from reference TRBV28 and TRBJ1-6, the complete variable domain reads DVKVTQSSRYLVKRTGEKVFLECVQDMDHENMFWYRQDPGLGLRLIYFSYDVKMKEKGDIPEGYSVSREKKERFSLILESASTNQTSMYLCASSGEGSPLHFGNGTRLTVT.

The gene calls are TRBV3-1 (or the pseudogene TRBV3-2) and TRBJ2-5, with TRBD2 matching 10 bases. V lost 2 bases and J lost 4; bases outside the gene matches: 7. The CDR3 runs to 16 residues. Germline CDR1 reads LGHDT; CDR2 reads YNNKEL (reference sequence). The CDR3 DNA is TGTGCCAGCAGCCAACTGTATAAGCGGGAGGGAGAGACCCAGTACTTC. Translation gives CASSQLYKREGETQYF.

This chain links TRBV18 with TRBJ1-1; D may be TRBD1 (6 bases). Germline CDR1 is KGHSH and CDR2 is LQKENI. V was shortened by 3 bases and J by 5 bases, with 19 bases between the two germline ends. This CDR3 comprises 16 residues. The CDR3, as DNA: TGTGCCAGCTCACCGCAGGGGCCTAATTTGAGAACTGAAGCTTTCTTT. Translating it yields CASSPQGPNLRTEAFF.

The chain combines TRBV20-1 with TRBJ2-5, with 8 bases lining up with TRBD1. Germline CDR1 and CDR2: DFQATT and SNEGSKA (reference sequence). CDR3 length: 13 residues. The V and J ends lost 3 bases and 2 bases, in that order; junction bases with no gene match: 2. CDR3 loop: CSASGQGQETQYF. Written as DNA, the CDR3 is TGCAGTGCTAGTGGACAGGGTCAAGAGACCCAGTACTTC.

This chain links TRBV4-1 with TRBJ2-7; 7 nucleotides align to TRBD2. Germline V lookup: CDR1 MGHRA, CDR2 YSYEKL. The junction had 6 bases not matched to a gene; V was cut back by 3 bases and J by 4 bases. This CDR3 has 14 residues. In DNA, the CDR3 is TGCGCCAGCAGCCAGCCGGGACTAACGTACGAGCAGTACTTC. Encoded protein: CASSQPGLTYEQYF.

The V call is TRBV7-9, the J call TRBJ1-2; D not resolved. V was cut by 4 bases and J by 2 bases, with 14 bases left in between. This CDR3 spans 15 amino acids. Germline CDR1 and CDR2: SEHNR and FQNEAQ (reference sequence). Written as DNA, the CDR3 is TGTGCCAGCAGCTCAGACGGACGGGAGAACTATGGCTACACCTTC. Residues: CASSSDGRENYGYTF.

The chain recombines TRBV7-3 with TRBJ2-2, with D perhaps matching TRBD2 (5 bases). V was trimmed by 5 bases and J by 6 bases, leaving 13 bases between them. Germline values: CDR1 SGHTA, CDR2 FQGTGA. This CDR3 is built from 14 residues. The CDR3 nucleotides read TGTGCCAGCAGCCTTAACGTAGCGCCCGGGGAGCTGTTTTTT. Translation gives CASSLNVAPGELFF.

J is TRBJ2-3 and V is TRBV30, with D perhaps TRBD1 (5 bases). Germline V CDR1 and CDR2: GTSNPN, SVGIG (reference sequence). Trimming left V 5 bases short and J 4 bases short, with 13 bases between. CDR3 size: 13 residues. This chain's CDR3 is CAWQLKGADTQYF. The CDR3, as DNA: TGTGCCTGGCAGCTTAAAGGGGCAGATACGCAGTATTTT.

CDR3 loop: CASTQIQGTNYGYTF. CDR3 nucleotide sequence: TGTGCCAGCACCCAAATTCAGGGGACTAACTATGGCTACACCTTC. V gene TRBV11-2 combines with J gene TRBJ1-2, with a tentative D call TRBD1 (6 bases). V lost 7 bases and J 0 bases, leaving 15 bases between the germline ends. Germline V gives CDR1 SGHAT, CDR2 FQNNGV. This CDR3 comprises 15 residues.

This sequence joins TRBV20-1 and TRBJ2-7, with a tentative D call TRBD2 (5 bases). The CDR3 is 14 amino acids. V dropped 3 bases and J dropped 4 bases, with 16 bases sitting between them. Germline-derived CDR1 and CDR2 are DFQATT and SNEGSKA (reference sequence). The CDR3 sequence: CSASEVGVGYEQYF. The DNA of the CDR3 is TGCAGTGCTAGTGAAGTGGGAGTAGGGTACGAGCAGTACTTC.

V is TRBV19 and J is TRBJ2-2, with TRBD2 matching 8 bases. The ends lost 1 base at V and 3 bases at J; junction bases unmatched: 13. The CDR3 is 19 amino acids. Germline V gene lookup returns CDR1 LNHDA and CDR2 SQIVND (reference sequence). CDR3 coding DNA: TGTGCCAGTAGTATAGTCACGTTACGAGGCGGGAGGTACACCGGGGAGCTGTTTTTT. Encoded protein: CASSIVTLRGGRYTGELFF.

The chain uses TRBV19 and TRBJ1-2, with a tentative D call TRBD1 (5 bases). This CDR3 is built from 14 residues. In germline, CDR1 is LNHDA, CDR2 SQIVND (reference sequence). Trimming left V 5 bases short and J 1 base short, with 11 bases between. This CDR3 is CASSRDFLNYGYTF. The CDR3 DNA reads as TGTGCCAGTAGTCGGGACTTTCTTAACTATGGCTACACCTTC. The variable domain in full, completed from reference TRBV19 and TRBJ1-2, reads DGGITQSPKYLFRKEGQNVTLSCEQNLNHDAMYWYRQDPGQGLRLIYYSQIVNDFQKGDIAEGYSVSREKKESFPLTVTSAQKNPTAFYLCASSRDFLNYGYTFGSGTRLTVV.

The chain couples TRBV7-3 to TRBJ1-1, with a possible D match to TRBD1 (6 bases). The CDR3 has 15 amino acids. Germline CDR1 is SGHTA and CDR2 is FQGTGA. V lost 1 base and J lost 4, with 13 bases in between. The CDR3 here is CASSLRGGRSTEAFF. Written as DNA, the CDR3 is TGTGCCAGCAGCTTAAGGGGGGGCAGGAGCACTGAAGCTTTCTTT.

The V call is TRBV3-1 (or the pseudogene TRBV3-2), the J call TRBJ1-4, with a weak D call TRBD1 (6 bases). CDR3 size: 16 residues. Germline V CDR1 and CDR2: LGHDT, YNNKEL (reference sequence). V was pared by 7 bases and J by 0 bases, with 15 bases between. In DNA form, the CDR3 reads TGTGCCAGCAATACAGGGTCTTTAGCAACTAATGAAAAACTGTTTTTT. Translating it yields CASNTGSLATNEKLFF.

In DNA, the CDR3 is TGTGCCACCGAAACCGGGACAGGGAGTTCACCCCTCCACTTT. Its translation: CATETGTGSSPLHF. The chain recombines TRBV15 with TRBJ1-6; 9 nucleotides align to TRBD1. The CDR3 totals 14 residues. In germline, CDR1 is LNHNV, CDR2 YYDKDF (reference sequence). The ends lost 8 bases at V and 9 bases at J; junction bases unmatched: 8.

The rearrangement uses TRBV3-1 (or the pseudogene TRBV3-2) and TRBJ2-1; tentative D call: TRBD2 (6 bases). V lost 4 bases and J 6 bases, leaving 13 bases between the germline ends. This CDR3 comprises 14 residues. Germline-derived CDR1 and CDR2 are LGHDT and YNNKEL (reference sequence). The CDR3 DNA is TGTGCCAGCAGCCCCGTGACTAGTGGCAATGAGCAGTTCTTC. Translated, it gives CASSPVTSGNEQFF.

In this sample, this clone turned up a few times. The V call is TRBV19, the J call TRBJ2-3; 8 bases agree with TRBD2. The germline V gene encodes CDR1 LNHDA and CDR2 SQIVND (reference sequence). The length of the CDR3 is 16 residues. Trimming cost V 5 bases and J 0 bases; bases outside gene matches: 7. DNA for the CDR3: TGTGCCAGTAGTGCCAATAGCGGGACCAGCACAGATACGCAGTATTTT. Translation: CASSANSGTSTDTQYF.

The chain links TRBV5-3 to TRBJ2-1; D is possibly TRBD2 (6 bases). TRBV5-3 belongs to the ORF category, with a function that is uncertain. With 4 bases removed from V and 8 bases from J, the gap between germline ends came to 10 bases. The length of the CDR3 is 12 residues. The CDR3 DNA sequence: TGTGCCAGAAGCGCGGGAATCCATGAGCAGTTCTTC. Amino acids: CARSAGIHEQFF.